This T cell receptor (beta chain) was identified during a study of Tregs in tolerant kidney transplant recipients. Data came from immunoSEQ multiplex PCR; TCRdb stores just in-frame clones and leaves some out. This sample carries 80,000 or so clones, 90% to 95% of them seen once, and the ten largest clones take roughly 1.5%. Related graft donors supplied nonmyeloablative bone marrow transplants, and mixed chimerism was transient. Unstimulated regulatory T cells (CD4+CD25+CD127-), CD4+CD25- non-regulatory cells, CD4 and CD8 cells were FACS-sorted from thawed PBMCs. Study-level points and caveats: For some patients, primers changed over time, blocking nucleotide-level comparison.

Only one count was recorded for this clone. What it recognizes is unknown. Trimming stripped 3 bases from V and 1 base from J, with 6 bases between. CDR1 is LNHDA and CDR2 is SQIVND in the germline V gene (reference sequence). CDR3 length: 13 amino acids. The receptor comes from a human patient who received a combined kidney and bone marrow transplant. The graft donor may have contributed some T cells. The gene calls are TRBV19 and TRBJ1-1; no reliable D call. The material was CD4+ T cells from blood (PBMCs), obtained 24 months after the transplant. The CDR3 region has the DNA TGTGCCAGTAGTATGGGCTGGAACACTGAAGCTTTCTTT. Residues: CASSMGWNTEAFF. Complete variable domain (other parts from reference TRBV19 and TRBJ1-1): DGGITQSPKYLFRKEGQNVTLSCEQNLNHDAMYWYRQDPGQGLRLIYYSQIVNDFQKGDIAEGYSVSREKKESFPLTVTSAQKNPTAFYLCASSMGWNTEAFFGQGTRLTVV.